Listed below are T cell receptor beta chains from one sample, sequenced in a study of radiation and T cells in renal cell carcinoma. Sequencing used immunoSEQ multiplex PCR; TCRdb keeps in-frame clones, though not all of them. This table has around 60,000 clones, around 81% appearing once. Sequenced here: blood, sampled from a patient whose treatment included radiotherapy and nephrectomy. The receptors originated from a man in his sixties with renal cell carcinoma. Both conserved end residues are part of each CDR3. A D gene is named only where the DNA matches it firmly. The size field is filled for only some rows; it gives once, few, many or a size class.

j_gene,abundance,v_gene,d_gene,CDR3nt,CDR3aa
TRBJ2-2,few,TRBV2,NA,TGTGCCAGCAGTGAACTGGCAGCGAACACCGGGGAGCTGTTTTTT,CASSELAANTGELFF
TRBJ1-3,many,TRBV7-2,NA,TGTGCCAGCAGCTTTGAATCGGGAAACACCATATATTTT,CASSFESGNTIYF
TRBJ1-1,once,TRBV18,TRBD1,TGTGCCAGCTCACCACCGGCAGGGGGCGCCGCTGAAGCTTTCTTT,CASSPPAGGAAEAFF
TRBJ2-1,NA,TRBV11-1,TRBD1,TGTGCCAGCAGTTCAGAGGGGGACAGGGGTTACAATGAGCAGTTCTTC,CASSSEGDRGYNEQFF
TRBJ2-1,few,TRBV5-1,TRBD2,TGCGCCAGCAGCTTGGCCGAAAGCGGGAGTGGTTACAATGAGCAGTTCTTC,CASSLAESGSGYNEQFF
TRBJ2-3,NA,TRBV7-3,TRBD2,TGTGCCAGCAGCTTGACTAGCGGGAGTTCAGATACGCAGTATTTT,CASSLTSGSSDTQYF
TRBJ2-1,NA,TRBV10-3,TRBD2,TGTGCCATCAGTGAGTCGGGGTTAGCGGGAGGGCCAGGTGAGCAGTTCTTC,CAISESGLAGGPGEQFF
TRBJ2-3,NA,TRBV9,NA,TGTGCCAGCAGCGTACGAGGGTACACCACAGATACGCAGTATTTT,CASSVRGYTTDTQYF
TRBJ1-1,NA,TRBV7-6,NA,TGTGCCAGCAGCCCTTTTCCCATGAACACTGAAGCTTTCTTT,CASSPFPMNTEAFF
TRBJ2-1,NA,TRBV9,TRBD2,TGTGCCAGCAGCGTAGACGGGAGGGCCTCGAATGAGCAGTTCTTC,CASSVDGRASNEQFF
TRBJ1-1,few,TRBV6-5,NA,TGTGCCAGCAGTTCCGCTACAGGGAGGTCCACTGAAGCTTTCTTT,CASSSATGRSTEAFF
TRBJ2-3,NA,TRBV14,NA,TGTGCCAGCAGCCAAGCCGGATGGCTGGGGTCAGATACGCAGTATTTT,CASSQAGWLGSDTQYF
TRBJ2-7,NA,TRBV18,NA,TGTGCCAGCTCACTATACAGGGAGGAGCAGTACTTC,CASSLYREEQYF
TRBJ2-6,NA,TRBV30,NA,TGTGCCTGGGAGCTCGGGGGGCCCGGGGCCAACGTCCTGACTTTC,CAWELGGPGANVLTF
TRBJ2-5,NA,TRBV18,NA,TGTGCCAGCTCACGGCCAGAGATCCAAGAGACCCAGTACTTC,CASSRPEIQETQYF
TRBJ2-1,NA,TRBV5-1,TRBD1,TGCGCCAGCAGCTGGACGGCGTCGGCAGGGGGCAAAAATGAGCAGTTCTTC,CASSWTASAGGKNEQFF
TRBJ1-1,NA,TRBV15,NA,TGTGCCACCAGCACCTCAAGGGGGAACACTGAAGCTTTCTTT,CATSTSRGNTEAFF